The 21 T cell receptor beta chains reported below all come from one sample, sequenced in a study of cytomegalovirus exposure and HLA in healthy donors. The study ran its PCR with 60 Vbeta and 13 Jbeta primers. Some clones are missing from TCRdb's copy, which holds only in-frame ones; the method was immunoSEQ multiplex PCR. With just under 60,000 clones in the sample, the ten largest clones hold around 3.7%. The sequencing input was PBMCs. Receptors originate from a male donor in good health and CMV-seronegative.

This chain joins TRBV6-1 and TRBJ2-7; D unresolved. The V end was cut by 2 bases, the J end by 2 bases, with 7 bases between. The CDR3 covers 13 residues. Germline V lookup: CDR1 MNHNS, CDR2 SASEGT. CDR3 sequence (DNA): TGTGCCAGCAGTGAAAACATGCCCTACGAGCAGTACTTC. Residues: CASSENMPYEQYF.

The chain joins TRBV30 to TRBJ2-5; weak D call: TRBD1 (5 bases). This CDR3 has 12 residues. V dropped 2 bases and J dropped 5 bases, with 9 bases sitting between them. Germline lookup yields CDR1 GTSNPN and CDR2 SVGIG (reference sequence). This CDR3 is CAWSRGSETQYF. The CDR3 DNA sequence: TGTGCCTGGAGTAGGGGTTCCGAGACCCAGTACTTC.

Details on this clone: Its ends do not fully match the called genes, so a read error is possible. The J gene is TRBJ1-1, the V gene TRBV18; D gene unclear. CDR1 is KGHSH, CDR2 LQKENI, per germline. The CDR3 extends over 13 amino acids. The CDR3 sequence is CASSPERDTEDFF. CDR3 bases: TGTGCCAGCTCTCCCGAACGCGACACTGAAGATTTCTTT.

V gene TRBV19 combines with J gene TRBJ1-2; D perhaps matches TRBD1 (6 bases). The germline V gene has CDR1 LNHDA and CDR2 SQIVND (reference sequence). This CDR3 has 12 amino acids. V lost 4 bases to trimming and J lost 6 bases, with 9 bases between them. In nucleotides, the CDR3 is TGTGCCAGTAGTAACAGGGCGGATGGCTACACCTTC. Translating it yields CASSNRADGYTF.

The genes are TRBV6-5 and TRBJ1-5; the D gene is possibly TRBD1 (5 bases). In germline, CDR1 is MNHEY, CDR2 SVGAGI. This CDR3 spans 15 amino acids. V was pared by 8 bases and J by 4 bases, with 18 bases between. The CDR3 loop is CASALNRTPNQPQHF. In DNA, the CDR3 is TGTGCCAGCGCCCTGAACCGGACACCTAATCAGCCCCAGCATTTT.

CDR3 DNA sequence: TGTGCCAGCAGTTTATTAGCCCGGGTTAGCAATCAGCCCCAGCATTTT. Translated, it gives CASSLLARVSNQPQHF. This chain uses TRBV28 with TRBJ1-5; D gene uncertain. Trimming shortened V by 1 base and J by 0 bases, and 10 bases separated the two germline ends. Germline loops: CDR1 MDHEN, CDR2 SYDVKM. The CDR3 runs 16 residues.

The CDR3 spells CASSLRDRGTEAFF. The CDR3 DNA sequence: TGCGCCAGCAGCTTGAGGGACAGGGGGACTGAAGCTTTCTTT. The J gene is TRBJ1-1, the V gene TRBV5-1; 11 nucleotides align to TRBD1. The CDR3 is 14 amino acids. Germline CDR1 SGHRS, CDR2 YFSETQ. Unmatched junction bases numbered 1, after V lost 1 base and J lost 5 bases. The full variable domain, rest sourced from reference TRBV5-1 and TRBJ1-1, is KAGVTQTPRYLIKTRGQQVTLSCSPISGHRSVSWYQQTPGQGLQFLFEYFSETQRNKGNFPGRFSGRQFSNSRSEMNVSTLELGDSALYLCASSLRDRGTEAFFGQGTRLTVV.

V is TRBV5-8 and J is TRBJ1-1, with TRBD1 matching 7 bases. Looked up from germline, CDR1 is SGHTS and CDR2 is YDEGEE. This CDR3 is 15 amino acids long. With 9 bases clipped from V and 4 bases from J, the junction kept 15 bases outside the gene matches. The CDR3 DNA sequence: TGTGCCAACATAGAGGGGGCTGAGTATAGCACTGAAGCTTTCTTT. It is translated as CANIEGAEYSTEAFF.

The V and J genes are TRBV5-1 and TRBJ2-1; TRBD1 matches 7 bases. Germline V gives CDR1 SGHRS, CDR2 YFSETQ. The V segment lost 4 bases and the J segment 5 bases; nucleotides outside the gene matches: 6. CDR3 length: 14 amino acids. The CDR3 nucleotides read TGCGCCAGCAGCGTGACAGGGTGGAACAATGAGCAGTTCTTC. Encoded protein: CASSVTGWNNEQFF.

V is TRBV7-2 and J is TRBJ1-3, with 10 bases matching TRBD1. The J segment lost 6 bases and the V segment lost 3 bases, leaving 2 bases of the junction unmatched. Germline CDR1 is SGHTA and CDR2 is FQGNSA. The CDR3 length is 14 residues. CDR3 DNA: TGTGCCAGCAGCTTGGACAGGGGGGCAAACACCATATATTTT. Protein: CASSLDRGANTIYF.

The chain joins TRBV28 to TRBJ2-5; no definite D call. CDR1 and CDR2 from the germline V gene are MDHEN and SYDVKM. The CDR3 loop spans 13 amino acids. V lost 3 bases, J lost 1 base, and 6 bases lay in between. CDR3 coding DNA: TGTGCCAGCAGTTTCGAACTCCAAGAGACCCAGTACTTC. It codes for CASSFELQETQYF.

The chain carries TRBV2 and TRBJ2-3; 10 bases fit TRBD1. The V and J ends lost 3 bases and 4 bases, in that order; junction bases with no gene match: 10. CDR1 is SNHLY, CDR2 FYNNEI, per germline. The CDR3 totals 17 residues. CDR3 protein: CASSDRTGGRVADTQYF. The CDR3 nucleotides are TGTGCCAGCAGTGATAGGACAGGGGGGAGGGTGGCAGATACGCAGTATTTT.

CDR3 DNA: TGTGCCAGCAGCTCAAGGACAGGGGAGGGCTATGGCTACACCTTC. The encoded protein is CASSSRTGEGYGYTF. The genes are TRBV7-6 and TRBJ1-2; 9 nucleotides align to TRBD1. Germline loops: CDR1 SGHVS, CDR2 FNYEAQ. The ends lost 4 bases at V and 4 bases at J; junction bases unmatched: 7. The CDR3 loop spans 15 amino acids.

This sequence joins TRBV7-8 and TRBJ2-1; 11 positions match TRBD1. The CDR3 has 15 amino acids. V shed 4 bases, J shed 6 bases, and the junction held 5 bases outside the gene matches. From germline, CDR1 is SGHVS and CDR2 FQNEAQ. The CDR3 sequence: CASSSGQGEVNEQFF. DNA for the CDR3: TGTGCCAGCAGCTCGGGACAGGGGGAGGTCAATGAGCAGTTCTTC.

The CDR3 sequence: CAISESGLMNTEAFF. CDR3 sequence (DNA): TGTGCCATCAGTGAGTCTGGACTCATGAACACTGAAGCTTTCTTT. The chain uses TRBV10-3 and TRBJ1-1; no definite D call. V was cut by 0 bases and J by 0 bases, with 8 bases left in between. This CDR3 is built from 15 residues. Germline lookup yields CDR1 ENHRY and CDR2 SYGVKD.

This chain uses TRBV4-1 with TRBJ1-2, with no clear D. CDR1 and CDR2 from the germline V gene are MGHRA and YSYEKL. The ends were cut back, 0 bases at V and 4 bases at J, with 9 bases in the middle. This CDR3 is 14 amino acids long. The CDR3 DNA reads as TGCGCCAGCAGCCAAGATGGCCAAATCTATGGCTACACCTTC. Residues: CASSQDGQIYGYTF.

The chain employs TRBV18 and TRBJ2-7, with a tentative D call TRBD1 (6 bases). Germline V gene sequence: CDR1 KGHSH, CDR2 LQKENI. The CDR3 length is 12 residues. The V and J ends lost 6 bases and 6 bases respectively, with 12 bases between them. This CDR3 is CASSMGHGEQYF. The CDR3 DNA reads as TGTGCCAGCTCGATGGGACACGGCGAGCAGTACTTC.

This chain joins TRBV28 and TRBJ2-7; 11 positions agree with TRBD2. Per germline, CDR1 MDHEN and CDR2 SYDVKM. The CDR3 length is 16 residues. V trimming: 4 bases; J trimming: 4 bases; junction bases outside the gene matches: 9. CDR3 loop: CASSSGLAGTFYEQYF. The CDR3 nucleotides read TGTGCCAGCAGTTCCGGACTAGCGGGCACCTTTTACGAGCAGTACTTC.

The chain combines TRBV28 with TRBJ2-7; D gene ambiguous. Deletions cut 4 bases from V and 2 bases from J, with 6 bases between. Per germline, CDR1 MDHEN and CDR2 SYDVKM. The CDR3 extends over 12 amino acids. The CDR3 loop reads CASSSATYEQYF. The CDR3 DNA is TGTGCCAGCAGTTCCGCTACCTACGAGCAGTACTTC.

The rearrangement joins TRBV30 to TRBJ2-3; D gene uncertain. Germline V lookup: CDR1 GTSNPN, CDR2 SVGIG (reference sequence). This CDR3 spans 11 amino acids. The V end lost 5 bases, the J end lost 6 bases, and 9 bases lay between the germline ends. CDR3 sequence (DNA): TGTGCCTGGGAACACGGGGATACGCAGTATTTT. It specifies CAWEHGDTQYF.

This chain connects TRBV27 to TRBJ2-3; D is uncertain. In germline, CDR1 is MNHEY, CDR2 SMNVEV (reference sequence). The V and J ends lost 3 bases and 0 bases respectively, with 13 bases between them. The CDR3 extends over 16 amino acids. The CDR3 region is CASSLGRSPSTDTQYF. The CDR3, as DNA: TGTGCCAGCAGTTTGGGCAGAAGCCCTAGCACAGATACGCAGTATTTT.